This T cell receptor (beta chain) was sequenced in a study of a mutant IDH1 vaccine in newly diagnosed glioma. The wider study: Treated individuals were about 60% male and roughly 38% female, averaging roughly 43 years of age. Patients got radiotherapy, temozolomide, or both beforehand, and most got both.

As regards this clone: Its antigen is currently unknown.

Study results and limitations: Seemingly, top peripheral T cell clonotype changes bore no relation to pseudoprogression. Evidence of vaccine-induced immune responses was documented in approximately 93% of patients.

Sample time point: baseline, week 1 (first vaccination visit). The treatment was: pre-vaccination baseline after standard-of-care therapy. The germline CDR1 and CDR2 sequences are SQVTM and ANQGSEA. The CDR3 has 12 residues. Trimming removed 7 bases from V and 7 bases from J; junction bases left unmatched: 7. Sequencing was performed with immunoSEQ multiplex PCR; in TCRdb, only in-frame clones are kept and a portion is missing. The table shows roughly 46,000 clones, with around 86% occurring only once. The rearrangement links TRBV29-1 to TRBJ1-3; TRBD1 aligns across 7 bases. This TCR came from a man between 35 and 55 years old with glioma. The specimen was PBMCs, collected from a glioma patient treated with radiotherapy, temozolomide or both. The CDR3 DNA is TGCAGCGCTGGACAGGAAGGTAACACCATATATTTT. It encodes CSAGQEGNTIYF.